The sequence of this T cell receptor beta chain was determined in a study of PD-L1 blockade in urothelial cancer. Study-wide context: Blood samples had a median of 141,255 T cells, some 83,000 unique TCRs, and clonality 0.075 to 0.095.

In regard to this clone: Its cognate antigen is unknown.

Study-level points and caveats: Lower than median blood TCR clonality before treatment predicted better survival.

Each PCR reaction had synthetic TCR analog templates spiked into it. Generated by immunoSEQ multiplex PCR, the TCRdb table keeps only in-frame clones and is missing some. The profile shows fewer than 85,000 clones, about four fifths of them singletons. J was trimmed by 1 base and V by 3 bases; bases with no gene match: 5. The CDR3 is 15 residues long. Germline values: CDR1 SEHNR, CDR2 FQNEAQ (reference sequence). Described time point: pretreatment peripheral blood. Anywhere from 1 to 8 samples came from each patient, spanning pretreatment and on-treatment. The chain is built from TRBV7-9 and TRBJ1-1; TRBD1 agrees at 7 bases. The specimen was PBMCs, collected around atezolizumab (anti-PD-L1) treatment. This clonotype was sampled from a woman in her 70s with urothelial cancer. The CDR3 loop reads CASSFTGTANTEAFF. The CDR3 DNA sequence: TGTGCCAGCAGCTTTACAGGGACAGCGAACACTGAAGCTTTCTTT.